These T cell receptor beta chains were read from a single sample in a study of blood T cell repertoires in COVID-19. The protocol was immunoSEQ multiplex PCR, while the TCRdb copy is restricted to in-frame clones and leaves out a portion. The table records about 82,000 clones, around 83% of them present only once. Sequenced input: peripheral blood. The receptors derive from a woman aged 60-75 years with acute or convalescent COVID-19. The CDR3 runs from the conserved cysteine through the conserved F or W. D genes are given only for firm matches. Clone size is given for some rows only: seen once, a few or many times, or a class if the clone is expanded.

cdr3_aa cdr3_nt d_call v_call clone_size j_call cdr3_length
CASSLRSPRQFF TGTGCCAGCAGTTTACGGAGCCCGAGGCAGTTCTTC NA TRBV12-3/TRBV12-4 few TRBJ2-1 12
CASIYWRGSYEQYF TGTGCCAGCATTTATTGGCGGGGGTCCTACGAGCAGTACTTC TRBD2 TRBV6-5 NA TRBJ2-7 14
CASSLGGERTGELFF TGTGCCAGCAGCTTGGGGGGAGAGAGGACCGGGGAGCTGTTTTTT NA TRBV5-4 NA TRBJ2-2 15
CSAQAGETQYF TGCAGTGCTCAAGCCGGGGAGACCCAGTACTTC NA TRBV20-1 NA TRBJ2-5 11
CASSTGGRVPQHF TGTGCCAGTAGTACAGGGGGACGGGTGCCCCAGCATTTT TRBD1 TRBV19 NA TRBJ1-5 13
CASARTGVIRGYTF TGTGCCAGCGCGAGGACAGGGGTAATACGTGGCTACACCTTC TRBD1 TRBV28 once TRBJ1-2 14
CASRVPGRHSPLHF TGTGCCAGCAGGGTCCCGGGGAGGCATTCACCCCTCCACTTT NA TRBV6-5 few TRBJ1-6 14
CASSSGQGAWEKLFF TGTGCCAGCAGCTCCGGACAGGGGGCCTGGGAAAAACTGTTTTTT TRBD1 TRBV5-6 NA TRBJ1-4 15
CASSQALGGHEQYF TGCGCCAGCAGCCAAGCGTTAGGGGGCCACGAGCAGTACTTC TRBD1 TRBV4-3 NA TRBJ2-7 14
CASSSTTGAYGYTF TGTGCCAGCAGCTCTACGACAGGGGCCTATGGCTACACCTTC TRBD1 TRBV5-5 once TRBJ1-2 14
CASLKTGANQPQHF TGTGCCAGCCTAAAGACAGGAGCCAATCAGCCCCAGCATTTT NA TRBV6-5 NA TRBJ1-5 14
CASSQGSGTESYGYTF TGCGCCAGCAGCCAAGGTTCCGGGACAGAGTCCTATGGCTACACCTTC TRBD1 TRBV4-1 NA TRBJ1-2 16
CASSHLGTSGHNEQFF TGCGCCAGCAGCCACCTCGGGACTAGCGGCCACAATGAGCAGTTCTTC TRBD2 TRBV4-1 NA TRBJ2-1 16
CASSYRTGGTEAFF TGTGCCAGCAGTTATCGGACAGGGGGCACTGAAGCTTTCTTT TRBD1 TRBV4-2 NA TRBJ1-1 14
CASSHQPGQKNTEAFF TGCGCCAGCAGCCATCAACCGGGACAGAAGAACACTGAAGCTTTCTTT TRBD1 TRBV4-1 few TRBJ1-1 16
CASGRTGGLSEKLFF TGTGCCAGCGGCAGAACAGGGGGCCTTAGCGAAAAACTGTTTTTT TRBD1 TRBV5-8 NA TRBJ1-4 15
CASSFLGALTEAFF TGTGCCAGCAGCTTCCTGGGGGCGTTGACTGAAGCTTTCTTT NA TRBV5-8 NA TRBJ1-1 14
CSASVAPGQGSGEQFF TGCAGCGCCTCCGTCGCACCGGGACAGGGATCCGGGGAGCAGTTCTTC TRBD1 TRBV29-1 NA TRBJ2-1 16
CASNPRGRGTEAFF TGTGCCAGTAACCCCAGGGGGCGAGGGACTGAAGCTTTCTTT TRBD1 TRBV19 few TRBJ1-1 14
CASTRQASGNTIYF TGTGCCAGTACACGGCAGGCCTCTGGAAACACCATATATTTT NA TRBV19 NA TRBJ1-3 14
CASTREISGNTIYF TGTGCCAGCACCCGGGAGATTTCTGGAAACACCATATATTTT NA TRBV6-5 once TRBJ1-3 14
CASSLSGGPNSGYGYTF TGTGCCAGCAGCTTGTCAGGGGGCCCCAATTCCGGCTATGGCTACACCTTC TRBD1 TRBV5-5 NA TRBJ1-2 17
CASSLGPTGTEAFF TGTGCCAGCAGCTTAGGACCAACGGGGACTGAAGCTTTCTTT NA TRBV7-9 NA TRBJ1-1 14
CASSSSAPGQGETQYF TGTGCCAGCAGTTCTTCCGCTCCGGGGCAGGGGGAGACCCAGTACTTC NA TRBV6-6 NA TRBJ2-5 16
CSASNLAAFSYNEQFF TGCAGTGCTAGTAATTTAGCGGCCTTCTCCTACAATGAGCAGTTCTTC NA TRBV20-1 NA TRBJ2-1 16
CASSGNLNYGYTF TGTGCCAGCAGCGGGAACTTAAACTATGGCTACACCTTC NA TRBV2 NA TRBJ1-2 13
CASSTVGGAIGETQYF TGTGCCAGCAGTACCGTGGGAGGGGCGATCGGGGAGACCCAGTACTTC TRBD2 TRBV6-2/TRBV6-3 NA TRBJ2-5 16
CAWSTGTSGGRPQETQYF TGTGCCTGGAGTACCGGGACTAGCGGGGGACGCCCGCAAGAGACCCAGTACTTC TRBD2 TRBV30 NA TRBJ2-5 18
CASSMDRSRSYEQYF TGTGCCAGCAGCATGGACAGGAGTCGCTCCTACGAGCAGTACTTC TRBD1 TRBV7-6 NA TRBJ2-7 15
CASSGDTGNQPQHF TGTGCCAGCAGCGGGGACACTGGCAATCAGCCCCAGCATTTT NA TRBV9 NA TRBJ1-5 14
CATKTYDSNQPQHF TGTGCCACCAAAACATACGATAGCAATCAGCCCCAGCATTTT NA TRBV24-1 NA TRBJ1-5 14
CASSLASGGRNYGYTF TGCGCCAGCAGCTTGGCCAGCGGGGGAAGAAACTATGGCTACACCTTC NA TRBV5-1 NA TRBJ1-2 16
CATSDSRQGNTEAFF TGTGCCACCAGTGATTCACGACAGGGCAACACTGAAGCTTTCTTT TRBD1 TRBV24-1 NA TRBJ1-1 15
CASSLNREGNYGYTF TGTGCCAGCAGCTTAAACAGGGAAGGGAACTATGGCTACACCTTC NA TRBV13 NA TRBJ1-2 15
CASSQELGGWNEQFF TGCGCCAGCAGCCAAGAATTGGGGGGTTGGAATGAGCAGTTCTTC NA TRBV4-3 NA TRBJ2-1 15
CASSPLETQYF TGTGCCAGCAGCCCATTAGAGACCCAGTACTTC NA TRBV7-8 NA TRBJ2-5 11
CASSPRDPPYEQYF TGTGCCAGCAGCCCGCGGGACCCTCCCTACGAGCAGTACTTC NA TRBV3-1/TRBV3-2 NA TRBJ2-7 14
CASSPQTGSGNTIYF TGTGCCAGCAGCCCGCAGACAGGGAGTGGAAACACCATATATTTT TRBD1 TRBV9 NA TRBJ1-3 15
CAWSLPGTSYEQYF TGTGCCTGGAGTCTTCCCGGGACTAGCTACGAGCAGTACTTC TRBD2 TRBV30 NA TRBJ2-7 14
CSVDQGAFSEQYF TGCAGCGTTGATCAGGGGGCTTTTTCCGAGCAGTACTTC TRBD1 TRBV29-1 few TRBJ2-7 13
CASSFTGTGGGELFF TGTGCCAGCAGCTTTACCGGGACAGGGGGCGGGGAGCTGTTTTTT TRBD1 TRBV11-3 NA TRBJ2-2 15
CASSQDPRTGVNEKLFF TGTGCCAGCAGCCAAGATCCCCGGACAGGGGTGAATGAAAAACTGTTTTTT TRBD1 TRBV4-2 NA TRBJ1-4 17
CSASSGRVYQPQHF TGCAGTGCTAGTTCCGGCAGGGTGTATCAGCCCCAGCATTTT NA TRBV20-1 NA TRBJ1-5 14
CASSKEGENTEAFF TGTGCCAGCAGCAAAGAGGGGGAGAACACTGAAGCTTTCTTT NA TRBV21-1 NA TRBJ1-1 14
CASSKAIQEGFSSYNSPLHF TGTGCCAGCAGCAAAGCCATCCAGGAGGGGTTTAGCTCCTATAATTCACCCCTCCACTTT NA TRBV21-1 NA TRBJ1-6 20
CASSLRQGGNYGYTF TGTGCCAGCAGCCTCCGACAGGGGGGTAACTATGGCTACACCTTC TRBD1 TRBV7-9 NA TRBJ1-2 15
CSASGGTSGALGDTQYF TGCAGTGCTAGTGGCGGGACTAGCGGGGCTTTGGGAGATACGCAGTATTTT TRBD2 TRBV20-1 NA TRBJ2-3 17
CASSGQGVNTEAFF TGTGCCAGCAGTGGACAGGGGGTGAACACTGAAGCTTTCTTT TRBD1 TRBV28 once TRBJ1-1 14
CASTPRLADSYEQYF TGTGCCAGCACTCCCCGCCTAGCGGACTCCTACGAGCAGTACTTC TRBD2 TRBV2 NA TRBJ2-7 15
CASSTDSNTEAFF TGTGCCAGCAGTACGGACTCGAACACTGAAGCTTTCTTT NA TRBV6-5 NA TRBJ1-1 13
CASSRKENGGQYF TGTGCCAGCTCCCGGAAGGAGAATGGCGGGCAGTACTTC NA TRBV18 NA TRBJ2-7 13
CASSERKNTEAFF TGTGCCAGCAGTGAGCGCAAGAACACTGAAGCTTTCTTT NA TRBV6-1 NA TRBJ1-1 13
CASSPQGEKLFF TGTGCCAGCAGCCCCCAGGGTGAAAAACTGTTTTTT NA TRBV3-1/TRBV3-2 NA TRBJ1-4 12
CATSDLMRNTGELFF TGTGCCACCAGTGATTTGATGAGAAACACCGGGGAGCTGTTTTTT NA TRBV24-1 few TRBJ2-2 15
CASSVVGGGGHEQFF TGTGCCAGCAGCGTAGTAGGGGGTGGAGGCCATGAGCAGTTCTTC NA TRBV9 NA TRBJ2-1 15
CASSDFVTGELFF TGTGCCAGCAGTGACTTCGTCACCGGGGAGCTGTTTTTT NA TRBV6-4 NA TRBJ2-2 13